The 20 T cell receptor beta chains in this list originate from one sample, sequenced in a study of blood T cell repertoires in COVID-19 (dated by TCRdb to 2019 to 2021). Library creation used the immunoSEQ multiplex PCR assay. TCRdb obtained this table from immuneACCESS and retained in-frame rearrangements with V and J assigned. These tables miss some clones; where compared with another copy, unresolved V genes account for less than half of the shortfall, and the remainder is unexplained. Recorded for this sample are 200,000 to 250,000 clones; around 84% of them occurred a single time. The biggest ten clones account for approximately 20% of the sample. Sequencing used peripheral blood. Source of these receptors: a young man with active or convalescent COVID-19.

This chain uses TRBV6-1 with TRBJ2-7; 8 bases match TRBD2. J gave up 0 bases and V 2 bases, and 6 bases lay outside the gene matches. Germline V gene lookup returns CDR1 MNHNS and CDR2 SASEGT. CDR3 length: 16 amino acids. The CDR3 coding sequence is TGTGCCAGCAGTGAAAGGGGAGGGACTAGCTCCTACGAGCAGTACTTC. It codes for CASSERGGTSSYEQYF.

The rearrangement uses TRBV7-9 and TRBJ2-7, with a weak D call TRBD2 (7 bases). Germline assignment: CDR1 SEHNR and CDR2 FQNEAQ (reference sequence). The CDR3 has 15 residues. V lost 4 bases to trimming and J lost 5 bases, with 18 bases between them. CDR3 DNA sequence: TGTGCCAGCAGCTCAGGTGGCGGGGGCCCGGACGAGCAGTACTTC. Amino acid sequence: CASSSGGGGPDEQYF.

This clone appeared a few times. The rearrangement links TRBV7-9 to TRBJ2-7; 11 bases are shared with TRBD2. Germline trimming cut 5 bases from V and 2 bases from J; bases unmatched to any gene: 11. CDR1 and CDR2 from the germline V gene are SEHNR and FQNEAQ (reference sequence). The CDR3 consists of 17 residues. CDR3 sequence (DNA): TGTGCCAGCAGCAGGTGGCTAGCGGGAGGAGGCGCCTACGAGCAGTACTTC. The encoded protein is CASSRWLAGGGAYEQYF.

This clone has a single count. The chain joins TRBV24-1 to TRBJ1-2; no definite D call. The V gene lost 4 bases and the J gene lost 4 bases, with 6 bases spanning the gap. In germline, CDR1 is KGHDR, CDR2 SFDVKD. CDR3 size: 12 residues. CDR3 loop: CATSDVSYGYTF. In DNA, the CDR3 is TGTGCCACCAGTGACGTCTCCTATGGCTACACCTTC.

The V gene is TRBV27, the J gene TRBJ2-2, with TRBD2 identical over 8 bases. V gave up 5 bases and J gave up 0 bases; unmatched junction bases: 11. Looked up from germline, CDR1 is MNHEY and CDR2 is SMNVEV (reference sequence). CDR3 size: 18 residues. The CDR3 DNA follows: TGTGCCAGCAGTGCCTCTGGGCGGGGGGCCGCGAACACCGGGGAGCTGTTTTTT. This encodes CASSASGRGAANTGELFF.

The chain links TRBV7-2 to TRBJ1-2; D gene unclear. The CDR3 loop spans 15 amino acids. V lost 5 bases to trimming and J lost 7 bases, with 20 bases between them. Germline-derived CDR1 and CDR2 are SGHTA and FQGNSA. CDR3 DNA sequence: TGTGCCAGCAGCACACCAGCAGGAGGGCGCGTTGGCTACACCTTC. This sequence encodes CASSTPAGGRVGYTF.

This clone has a handful of counts. V is TRBV12-5 and J is TRBJ2-7; D uncertain. V dropped 3 bases and J dropped 6 bases, with 9 bases sitting between them. This CDR3 has 12 amino acids. Germline lookup yields CDR1 LGHNT and CDR2 FRNRAP. CDR3 nucleotides: TGTGCTAGTGGTTTTGGCCCCTCCGAGCAGTACTTC. Its translation: CASGFGPSEQYF.

This chain links TRBV24-1 with TRBJ1-2; 7 bases match TRBD1. The CDR3 contains 15 residues. V lost 4 bases and J lost 8; bases outside the gene matches: 12. Looked up from germline, CDR1 is KGHDR and CDR2 is SFDVKD. In DNA form, the CDR3 reads TGTGCCACCAGTGAGGGGACAGTGAGTAATTCGGGCTACACCTTC. This encodes CATSEGTVSNSGYTF.

The chain has TRBV5-4 and TRBJ1-4; D is ambiguous. In germline, CDR1 is SGHNT, CDR2 YYREEE (reference sequence). This CDR3 is 14 amino acids long. V lost 4 bases and J lost 7, with 14 bases in between. The CDR3 spells CASSPAGRGEKLFF. In nucleotides, the CDR3 is TGTGCCAGCAGCCCCGCGGGTCGTGGTGAAAAACTGTTTTTT.

The rearrangement links TRBV7-6 to TRBJ1-1; tentatively, D is TRBD1 (5 bases). Germline lookup yields CDR1 SGHVS and CDR2 FNYEAQ. This CDR3 has 13 residues. The V gene lost 5 bases and the J gene lost 5 bases, with 12 bases spanning the gap. The CDR3 region has the DNA TGTGCCAGCAGCGCACGACAGAGGACTGAAGCTTTCTTT. Protein: CASSARQRTEAFF.

V usage is TRBV18 and J usage is TRBJ1-6, with a possible D match to TRBD1 (6 bases). The CDR3 is made up of 14 amino acids. The V and J ends lost 5 bases and 4 bases respectively, with 9 bases between them. Germline CDR1 is KGHSH and CDR2 is LQKENI. CDR3 coding DNA: TGTGCCAGCTCAACCACAGGGTATAATTCACCCCTCCACTTT. Amino acids: CASSTTGYNSPLHF.

The chain combines TRBV21-1 with TRBJ2-1; the table assigns TRBD1, which was not confirmed against the DNA. TRBV21-1 is a pseudogene segment. This CDR3 region has 16 residues. The CDR3 region is CASSTSRTDGGNEQFF. In DNA form, the CDR3 reads TGTGCCAGCAGCACGTCCCGGACAGACGGTGGTAATGAGCAGTTCTTC.

CDR3 loop: CASSLTLSGLNEQFF. DNA for the CDR3: TGTGCCAGCAGCTTGACCCTGTCAGGGCTCAATGAGCAGTTCTTC. This chain uses TRBV7-9 with TRBJ2-1, with TRBD1 as a possible D gene (5 bases). The CDR3 runs to 15 residues. Germline V gene sequence: CDR1 SEHNR, CDR2 FQNEAQ (reference sequence). V lost 3 bases to trimming and J lost 6 bases, with 15 bases between them.

This sequence joins TRBV19 and TRBJ1-2; TRBD1 matches at 8 bases. The CDR3 runs 15 residues. Germline assignment: CDR1 LNHDA and CDR2 SQIVND (reference sequence). The trim removed 7 bases at V and 3 bases at J, leaving 10 bases unmatched. The CDR3 loop reads CASTPGQGFYYGYTF. DNA of the CDR3: TGTGCCAGTACCCCCGGACAGGGTTTTTACTATGGCTACACCTTC.

The chain employs TRBV7-2 and TRBJ1-1; D is unresolved. CDR1 SGHTA and CDR2 FQGNSA come from the germline V gene. V was shortened by 1 base and J by 4 bases, with 13 bases between the two germline ends. The CDR3 runs to 15 residues. CDR3 sequence: CASSLGPGWSTEAFF. The CDR3 bases are TGTGCCAGCAGCTTAGGTCCGGGGTGGAGCACTGAAGCTTTCTTT.

V and J are TRBV12-3 or TRBV12-4 and TRBJ1-1, with 7 bases aligning to TRBD1. V lost 7 bases, J lost 5 bases, and 7 bases stayed unmatched. The CDR3 contains 13 residues. Here the CDR3 DNA reads TGTGCCAGCACCGGCACCAGGGGGACTGAAGCTTTCTTT. Protein sequence: CASTGTRGTEAFF.

The rearrangement joins TRBV30 to TRBJ1-1, with TRBD1 as a possible D gene (6 bases). Trimming removed 2 bases at V and 3 bases at J, with 10 bases between. This CDR3 is 13 amino acids long. Germline V gene data show CDR1 as GTSNPN and CDR2 as SVGIG (reference sequence). The CDR3 reads CAWSLRQDTEAFF. The CDR3 DNA reads as TGTGCCTGGAGTTTACGACAGGACACTGAAGCTTTCTTT.

The J gene is TRBJ2-6, the V gene TRBV6-1; D may be TRBD1 (6 bases). V was clipped by 4 bases and J by 0 bases, with 10 bases between them. Germline V gives CDR1 MNHNS, CDR2 SASEGT. The CDR3 covers 16 residues. CDR3 amino acids: CASSGLQGSGANVLTF. CDR3 DNA sequence: TGTGCCAGCAGTGGACTACAGGGCTCTGGGGCCAACGTCCTGACTTTC.

The chain combines TRBV6-2 or TRBV6-3 with TRBJ2-2; 10 bases match TRBD2. Per germline, CDR1 MNHEY and CDR2 SVGEGT. This CDR3 region has 15 residues. V lost 6 bases, J lost 0 bases, and 1 base stayed unmatched. Here the CDR3 DNA reads TGTGCCAGCAGCCTAGCGGGGGCGAACACCGGGGAGCTGTTTTTT. This gives the protein CASSLAGANTGELFF.

V and J are TRBV11-3 and TRBJ2-3, with 12 bases that match TRBD2. Germline V gene data show CDR1 as SGHNT and CDR2 as YENEEA. After removal of 6 bases from V and 2 bases from J, the junction contained 9 bases not matched to a gene. This CDR3 is built from 17 residues. The CDR3 protein is CASRGTSGWPLTDTQYF. As DNA, the CDR3 is TGTGCCAGCAGGGGGACTAGCGGGTGGCCCCTCACAGATACGCAGTATTTT.